This TCR beta chain was profiled in a study of shared clonotypes between healthy human individuals. Germline CDR1 and CDR2: SGHNT and YYREEE (reference sequence). After removal of 2 bases from V and 2 bases from J, the junction contained 8 bases not matched to a gene. The CDR3 runs to 16 residues. Profiled with immunoSEQ multiplex PCR; TCRdb holds only in-frame clones, not every one. Counted here are about 2 million clones, roughly 95% occurring once; the ten biggest clones make up around 1.1%. Naive CD8 isolation took CD45RO-negative cells positively selected for CCR7 and excluded terminally differentiated effector memory CD45RA+ cells.

The sequenced material came from naive CD8+ T cells sorted from blood. This receptor was identified in a man between 18 and 29 years old in good health. J is TRBJ2-3 and V is TRBV5-4; 7 bases align to TRBD2. In DNA form, the CDR3 reads TGTGCCAGCAGCTTTAGTGCGGGGGACCCCACAGATACGCAGTATTTT. Translating it yields CASSFSAGDPTDTQYF. Drawing the rest from reference TRBV5-4 and TRBJ2-3, the complete variable domain is ETGVTQSPTHLIKTRGQQVTLRCSSQSGHNTVSWYQQALGQGPQFIFQYYREEENGRGNFPPRFSGLQFPNYSSELNVNALELDDSALYLCASSFSAGDPTDTQYFGPGTRLTVL.